The rows below give T cell receptor beta chains drawn from one sample of a study of blood T cell repertoires in COVID-19. Using immunoSEQ multiplex PCR, the repertoire was profiled, and TCRdb retains in-frame clones only, with some absent. This table has under 65,000 clones, roughly four fifths appearing once. Sequencing input: peripheral blood. The receptors were sampled from a man aged 60 to 75 with COVID-19, enrolled during active disease. Each CDR3 is given with its conserved first and last residue. D genes are given only for firm matches. Size tells how often a clone was seen (once, few, many) or the class of an expanded clone, and some rows leave it out.

abundance | j_gene | v_gene | d_gene | CDR3nt | CDR3aa
- | TRBJ2-1 | TRBV9 | TRBD2 | TGTGCCAGCAGCGTAGATCTGGCGGGAGTGGTCTACAATGAGCAGTTCTTC | CASSVDLAGVVYNEQFF
few | TRBJ1-2 | TRBV19 | - | TGTGCCAGTAGTGTGGACAGCCAAGCTAACTATGGCTACACCTTC | CASSVDSQANYGYTF
- | TRBJ2-7 | TRBV5-1 | TRBD2 | TGCGCCAGCAGCTATAGCGGGGGGACCTACGAGCAGTACTTC | CASSYSGGTYEQYF
- | TRBJ1-2 | TRBV29-1 | TRBD1 | TGCAGCGTCGCCGGGACAGGCGGTAACTATGGCTACACCTTC | CSVAGTGGNYGYTF
- | TRBJ2-3 | TRBV3-1/TRBV3-2 | - | TGTGCCAGCAGCCAAGACAGGGCGGGCACAGATACGCAGTATTTT | CASSQDRAGTDTQYF
- | TRBJ1-4 | TRBV12-2 | - | TGTGCAAGTCGCTTACTCCTCCCCGAAAAACTGTTTTTT | CASRLLLPEKLFF
few | TRBJ2-7 | TRBV29-1 | TRBD1 | TGCAGCGTTGAGGCCTCCGGGACAGATGCCTACGAGCAGTACTTC | CSVEASGTDAYEQYF
- | TRBJ2-5 | TRBV9 | TRBD1 | TGTGCCAGATTACAGGGGAGAGAGACCCAGTACTTC | CARLQGRETQYF
- | TRBJ2-7 | TRBV19 | - | TGTGCCAGTAGTACCTCAGGGAATTACGAGCAGTACTTC | CASSTSGNYEQYF
- | TRBJ2-7 | TRBV10-3 | - | TGTGCCATCAGTGAGGGAGGAAATCCCTACGAGCAGTACTTC | CAISEGGNPYEQYF
- | TRBJ1-2 | TRBV4-1 | TRBD1 | TGCGCCAGCAGCCAAGAGGACAGGGTCTATGGCTACACCTTC | CASSQEDRVYGYTF
- | TRBJ2-2 | TRBV14 | - | TGTGCCAGCAGCCTAGCCGGGGGGCATCCCGGGGAGCTGTTTTTT | CASSLAGGHPGELFF
- | TRBJ1-1 | TRBV11-1 | TRBD1 | TGTGCCAGCAGCCCACAGGGGATGGTGACTGAAGCTTTCTTT | CASSPQGMVTEAFF
- | TRBJ2-2 | TRBV2 | TRBD2 | TGTGCCAGCAGCCCCTACACTAGCGGGAGGGCCTCGGACACCGGGGAGCTGTTTTTT | CASSPYTSGRASDTGELFF